Listed below are T cell receptor beta chains from one sample, sequenced in a study of regulatory T cells in long-lasting Graves disease. TCRdb redid the calling of the multiplex PCR reads with MiXCR, one entry per CDR3 protein. This table has 550,000 or so distinct CDR3 sequences, about 11% appearing once. These data also featured in a second study, about T cells in Graves' hyperthyroidism and ophthalmopathy.

Sequencing used peripheral blood mononuclear cells (PBMCs), obtained at new diagnosis, from a patient treated with antithyroid drugs. These receptor sequences come from a woman in her 30s with Graves disease. Each CDR3 is given with its conserved first and last residue. The D gene is left open where the match is weak. Some rows have no size entry. The others give once, few or many, or a class for an expanded clone.

d_gene,abundance,j_gene,v_gene,len,CDR3nt,CDR3aa
NA,many,TRBJ1-1,TRBV20-1,16,TGCAGTGCTAGAGAGAAGAGACGGGTCCCGAACACTGAAGCTTTCTTT,CSAREKRRVPNTEAFF
NA,many,TRBJ2-1,TRBV7-3,13,TGTGCCAGCAGCTTTGCTCAGGGTGGTGAGCAGTTCTTC,CASSFAQGGEQFF
NA,NA,TRBJ2-7,TRBV10-3,11,TGTGCCATCAGGGACACCTACGAGCAGTACTTC,CAIRDTYEQYF
TRBD2,NA,TRBJ2-5,TRBV10-2,15,TGCGCCAGCAGTGAGTCTGAGCGGGGAGGGGAGACCCAGTACTTC,CASSESERGGETQYF
TRBD2,many,TRBJ2-7,TRBV6-1,16,TGTGCCAGCAGTCCCACCGTCCTAGCGGCCTCCTACGAGCAGTACTTC,CASSPTVLAASYEQYF
TRBD2,many,TRBJ2-7,TRBV7-2,16,TGTGCCAGCAGCTCTCCTACTGGAAGCGGGGACTACGAGCAGTACTTC,CASSSPTGSGDYEQYF
NA,few,TRBJ2-7,TRBV9,11,TGTGCCATCAGACTTGCCTACGAGCAGTACTTC,CAIRLAYEQYF
TRBD2,many,TRBJ2-1,TRBV7-8,18,TGTGCCAGCAACCCCTCGAGGGCGGGAGGGCCTAGGGACAATGAGCAGTTCTTC,CASNPSRAGGPRDNEQFF
NA,many,TRBJ2-7,TRBV14,15,TGTGCCAGCAGCCTCTCCCGGGACACCCACTACGAGCAGTACTTC,CASSLSRDTHYEQYF
TRBD2,few,TRBJ2-1,TRBV6-5,18,TGTGCCAGCAGTTACCTCCGTAGCGGGAGGGCCGGGGGTAATGAGCAGTTCTTC,CASSYLRSGRAGGNEQFF
NA,many,TRBJ2-3,TRBV9,13,TGTGCCAGCAGCGTAGACCCCCCAGATACGCAGTATTTT,CASSVDPPDTQYF
TRBD1,NA,TRBJ2-7,TRBV12-5,12,TGTGTTCCGGGACAGGGGACCTACGAGCAGTACTTC,CVPGQGTYEQYF
NA,NA,TRBJ1-4,TRBV6-1,16,TGTGCCAGCAGTGAAACTTTTTGGAGGGCTCGTGAAAAACTGTTTTTT,CASSETFWRAREKLFF
NA,many,TRBJ1-6,TRBV19,14,TGTGCCAGTAGTCCGCAGGGGTTTAATTCACCCCTCCACTTT,CASSPQGFNSPLHF
TRBD1,NA,TRBJ2-2,TRBV7-3,17,TGTGCCAGCAGCTTAACCGGGACAGGGGTTGGTACCGGGGAGCTGTTTTTT,CASSLTGTGVGTGELFF
NA,NA,TRBJ2-7,TRBV28,15,TGTGCCAGCAGTTTAGTCAGGGAGCTTACCTACGAGCAGTACTTC,CASSLVRELTYEQYF
TRBD2,many,TRBJ2-1,TRBV29-1,16,TGCAGCGTTGAGGGGAAAGGACTAGCGGGGGAAGATGAGCAGTTCTTC,CSVEGKGLAGEDEQFF
TRBD2,many,TRBJ2-1,TRBV20-1,14,TGCAGTGCTAGAGATCCGGGCGGGGGACTTGAGCAGTTCTTC,CSARDPGGGLEQFF
NA,many,TRBJ1-2,TRBV6-2/TRBV6-3,16,TGTGCCAGCAGTTACTCTACATACAGCACTAACTATGGCTACACCTTC,CASSYSTYSTNYGYTF
TRBD2,few,TRBJ2-3,TRBV9,19,TGTGCCAGCAGCGGCGGGGGGCTAGCGGGAGGTGGCCTCACAGATACGCAGTATTTT,CASSGGGLAGGGLTDTQYF
TRBD2,NA,TRBJ2-7,TRBV11-2,15,TGTGCCAGCAGCTTAGTCGGACGCGGGGGCTACGAGCAGTACTTC,CASSLVGRGGYEQYF
NA,many,TRBJ2-7,TRBV7-6,15,TGTGCCAGCAGCCCGGGTGTGGGGTCCCTGGTCGAGCAGTACTTC,CASSPGVGSLVEQYF
NA,many,TRBJ2-7,TRBV9,14,TGTGCCAGCAGCGTAGAAGGCGGGACTGGCGAGCAGTACTTC,CASSVEGGTGEQYF
NA,many,TRBJ2-2,TRBV7-2,17,TGTGCCAGCAGCTTAGCGAGCCAGGTCACGAACACCGGGGAGCTGTTTTTT,CASSLASQVTNTGELFF
NA,many,TRBJ1-5,TRBV28,12,TGTGCCAGCGGGGCAGGGGATCAGCCCCAGCATTTT,CASGAGDQPQHF
NA,many,TRBJ2-3,TRBV7-9,15,TGTGCCAGCAGCTTAGGGCCAACTGGCACAGATACGCAGTATTTT,CASSLGPTGTDTQYF
NA,many,TRBJ2-7,TRBV20-1,15,TGCAGTGCTAGAGACACAGGGATGTTGGTCTACGAGCAGTACTTC,CSARDTGMLVYEQYF
TRBD2,many,TRBJ2-3,TRBV11-3,14,TGTGCCAGCAGCTTAGATGGGGGGGCAGATACGCAGTATTTT,CASSLDGGADTQYF
NA,NA,TRBJ2-7,TRBV12-3/TRBV12-4,16,TGTGCCAGCACAATGACGGCGGGAAGCCCCTACAATGAGCAGTACTTC,CASTMTAGSPYNEQYF
NA,many,TRBJ2-7,TRBV10-3,14,TGTGCCATCAGATCAACAGGGCCGCCCTACGAGCAGTACTTC,CAIRSTGPPYEQYF
NA,few,TRBJ1-5,TRBV20-1,13,TGCAGTGCTAGTTGGGGGTATGGTCAGCCCCAGCATTTT,CSASWGYGQPQHF
TRBD1,NA,TRBJ2-5,TRBV12-3/TRBV12-4,16,TGTGCCAGCAGTCTCACCGGGACAGGGGGCCAAGAGACCCAGTACTTC,CASSLTGTGGQETQYF
NA,few,TRBJ2-2,TRBV6-1,12,TGTGCCAGCACTAGGCTTACCGGGGAGCTGTTTTTT,CASTRLTGELFF
NA,few,TRBJ2-1,TRBV7-9,16,TGTGCCAGCAGCTTACAAGCCCCACCTTATCAGGATGAGCAGTTCTTC,CASSLQAPPYQDEQFF
TRBD2,NA,TRBJ2-7,TRBV11-2,15,TGTGCCAGCAGCTTAGGGACTAGCGGGGTCTACGAGCAGTACTTC,CASSLGTSGVYEQYF
NA,NA,TRBJ2-1,TRBV7-9,15,TGTGCCAGCAGCTCCCTGACAGATAATTACAATGAGCAGTTCTTC,CASSSLTDNYNEQFF
TRBD1,NA,TRBJ2-7,TRBV5-1,15,TGCGCCAGCAGCCTGGGACAGACAATCTTGTACGAGCAGTACTTC,CASSLGQTILYEQYF
TRBD1,many,TRBJ2-7,TRBV12-3/TRBV12-4,19,TGTGCCAGCAGTTTAGCGTATCCAGCCGGGACAGGGGCTTCCTACGAGCAGTACTTC,CASSLAYPAGTGASYEQYF
TRBD2,NA,TRBJ2-2,TRBV10-2,18,TGCGCCAGCAGTGAGGCAGGACTAGCGGGAGTGAGGACCGGGGAGCTGTTTTTT,CASSEAGLAGVRTGELFF
TRBD2,many,TRBJ2-1,TRBV6-1,20,TGTGCCAGCAGTCACGCGGCTAGCGGGCCACACCTTAGCTCCTACAATGAGCAGTTCTTC,CASSHAASGPHLSSYNEQFF
NA,NA,TRBJ1-4,TRBV12-3/TRBV12-4,14,TGTGCCAGCAGTGCTTGGTCAACTAATGAAAAACTGTTTTTT,CASSAWSTNEKLFF
NA,few,TRBJ1-2,TRBV19,16,TGTGCCAGTAGTACTAATTGGGCAGGTTCTGGTGAGGGCTACACCTTC,CASSTNWAGSGEGYTF
TRBD2,NA,TRBJ2-1,TRBV7-3,14,TGTGCCAGCAGCCCCGGGACTACAAACAATGAGCAGTTCTTC,CASSPGTTNNEQFF
TRBD2,NA,TRBJ2-3,TRBV5-4,17,TGTGCCAGCAGCTTGCTTAAACTAGCGGGAGCGGCAGATACGCAGTATTTT,CASSLLKLAGAADTQYF
TRBD1,many,TRBJ2-7,TRBV7-9,15,TGTGCCAGCAGCTTAGGACAGGGAAGGGTCTACGAGCAGTACTTC,CASSLGQGRVYEQYF
NA,few,TRBJ1-5,TRBV20-1,13,TGCAGTGCCAGAGCTCAGGGAAATCAGCCCCAGCATTTT,CSARAQGNQPQHF
NA,many,TRBJ2-3,TRBV30,15,TGTGCCTGGAGTGGGTTTATGGGAGACACAGATACGCAGTATTTT,CAWSGFMGDTDTQYF
NA,many,TRBJ1-2,TRBV30,12,TGTGCCTGGAGTGTCGGTCCTGGGGGCTACACCTTC,CAWSVGPGGYTF
TRBD1,NA,TRBJ1-5,TRBV6-2/TRBV6-3,17,TGTGCCAGCAGTTACTCGGAGGGGGCGCTAAGCAATCAGCCCCAGCATTTT,CASSYSEGALSNQPQHF
NA,many,TRBJ2-2,TRBV28,17,TGTGCCAGCAGGACAAGCACCGAGGGGAGGAACACCGGGGAGCTGTTTTTT,CASRTSTEGRNTGELFF
NA,many,TRBJ2-5,TRBV11-2,16,TGTGCCAGCAGCCCCCGGTTGGGCATGGAACAAGAGACCCAGTACTTC,CASSPRLGMEQETQYF
TRBD1,NA,TRBJ1-6,TRBV10-3,17,TGTGCCACCCGCCAGGGGGGCGTTGGTTCCTATAATTCACCCCTCCACTTT,CATRQGGVGSYNSPLHF
TRBD1,many,TRBJ2-5,TRBV24-1,16,TGTGCCACCAGTGATTCCGGACAGGGGACATGGGAGACCCAGTACTTC,CATSDSGQGTWETQYF
NA,many,TRBJ2-3,TRBV28,16,TGTGCCAGCAGTTTATTAACTCCCCCGCAAGTGGATACGCAGTATTTT,CASSLLTPPQVDTQYF
NA,NA,TRBJ2-1,TRBV18,16,TGTGCCAGCTCACCACCGAAGGGAGAAGCCTACAATGAGCAGTTCTTC,CASSPPKGEAYNEQFF
NA,many,TRBJ2-1,TRBV7-8,17,TGTGCCAGCGAGCCAATAAAAGGACGAACCGGATACAATGAGCAGTTCTTC,CASEPIKGRTGYNEQFF